One and the same sample provided the 26 T cell receptor beta chains below, sequenced in a study of T-cell memory formation after mild COVID-19. TCRdb recomputed calls from the 5' RACE reads with MiXCR, one row per CDR3 protein. Of 470,000 or so distinct CDR3 sequences listed, around a quarter are singletons. Specimen: PBMCs or a T cell subset sorted from them (not recorded which). These receptors were taken from an adult woman who had mild COVID-19 (a few samples of this study predate the infection). Cell type and time point are not known.

The chain has TRBV7-2 and TRBJ1-3; unclear D gene. The CDR3 is made up of 16 amino acids. V shed 5 bases and J shed 0 bases, with 14 bases lying between them. CDR1 is SGHTA, CDR2 FQGNSA, per germline. The CDR3 loop is CASSPRGSRSGNTIYF. CDR3 sequence (DNA): TGTGCCAGCAGCCCCCGCGGCAGCCGCTCTGGAAACACCATATATTTT.

J is TRBJ2-2 and V is TRBV20-1, with TRBD2 matching over 11 bases. V dropped 3 bases and J dropped 6; count of bases not matched to a gene: 6. The V gene's germline CDR1 is DFQATT and CDR2 SNEGSKA (reference sequence). This CDR3 region has 15 residues. The CDR3 bases are TGCAGTGCTAGTTATCGACTAGCGGGGTCCGGGGAGCTGTTTTTT. It codes for CSASYRLAGSGELFF.

For the CDR3, the DNA is TGTGCCAGCAGCCAGGGGGCTGGAAGCAATCAGCCCCAGCATTTT. It encodes CASSQGAGSNQPQHF. The rearrangement joins TRBV3-1 to TRBJ1-5, with a possible D match to TRBD1 (6 bases). V lost 3 bases to trimming and J lost 1 base, with 10 bases between them. CDR3 length: 15 amino acids. Germline lookup yields CDR1 LGHDT and CDR2 YNNKEL (reference sequence). Filled out from reference TRBV3-1 and TRBJ1-5, the complete variable domain reads DTAVSQTPKYLVTQMGNDKSIKCEQNLGHDTMYWYKQDSKKFLKIMFSYNNKELIINETVPNRFSPKSPDKAHLNLHINSLELGDSAVYFCASSQGAGSNQPQHFGDGTRLSIL.

The rearrangement joins TRBV3-1 to TRBJ2-3, with 8 bases fitting TRBD2. V lost 0 bases, J lost 0 bases, and 2 bases stayed unmatched. Germline V gene data show CDR1 as LGHDT and CDR2 as YNNKEL (reference sequence). CDR3 length equals 16 residues. CDR3 DNA: TGTGCCAGCAGCCAAGAACTAGCGGTCAGCACAGATACGCAGTATTTT. It is translated as CASSQELAVSTDTQYF.

The chain employs TRBV12-3 or TRBV12-4 and TRBJ2-2; the D call may be TRBD1 or TRBD2 (6 bases each). V was trimmed by 0 bases and J by 6 bases, leaving 17 bases between them. The length of the CDR3 is 17 residues. This chain's CDR3 is CASSLARGRVTAGELFF. In DNA form, the CDR3 reads TGTGCCAGCAGTTTAGCCCGGGGGCGGGTGACGGCCGGGGAGCTGTTTTTT.

This clonotype was counted between two and nine times. The chain carries TRBV20-1 and TRBJ2-7; D is perhaps TRBD1 (6 bases). Trimming removed 2 bases from V and 7 bases from J, with 21 bases in between. This CDR3 is built from 15 residues. Per the germline V gene, CDR1 is DFQATT and CDR2 is SNEGSKA (reference sequence). Here the CDR3 reads CSARHHLQGTWEQYF. DNA for the CDR3: TGCAGTGCTAGACACCACCTACAGGGAACGTGGGAGCAGTACTTC.

The rearrangement joins TRBV9 to TRBJ2-7; D possibly corresponds to TRBD2 (5 bases). Trimming shortened V by 0 bases and J by 0 bases, and 7 bases separated the two germline ends. CDR1 is SGDLS, CDR2 YYNGEE, per germline. The CDR3 totals 14 residues. The CDR3 is CASSVDGLSYEQYF. The DNA for the CDR3 is TGTGCCAGCAGCGTAGACGGACTCTCCTACGAGCAGTACTTC.

The count of this clonotype is one. This chain links TRBV19 with TRBJ2-1; 10 nucleotides match TRBD1. This CDR3 is built from 16 residues. Per germline, CDR1 LNHDA and CDR2 SQIVND (reference sequence). The J segment lost 7 bases and the V segment lost 3 bases, leaving 9 bases of the junction unmatched. For the CDR3, the DNA is TGTGCCAGTAGTATCAGCGGACAGGGGGTCGTTAATGAGCAGTTCTTC. This translates into CASSISGQGVVNEQFF.

This clonotype was observed a handful of times. The chain is built from TRBV5-1 and TRBJ2-1, with 10 bases fitting TRBD1. This CDR3 is 16 amino acids long. Germline lookup yields CDR1 SGHRS and CDR2 YFSETQ. V shed 0 bases and J 5 bases; nucleotides not matched to a gene: 5. The CDR3 nucleotides are TGCGCCAGCAGCTTGGGTGACAGGGGGCTCCACAATGAGCAGTTCTTC. Its translation: CASSLGDRGLHNEQFF.

This sequence joins TRBV4-3 and TRBJ1-2; 8 nucleotides agree with TRBD1. CDR3 length: 17 residues. Germline CDR1 and CDR2: LGHNA and YSLEER. V lost 1 base and J lost 4; bases outside the gene matches: 11. The CDR3 sequence is CASSQGTGPQIPYGYTF. The CDR3 nucleotides are TGCGCCAGCAGCCAAGGGACAGGGCCCCAGATCCCCTATGGCTACACCTTC.

This clonotype was observed a few times. This rearrangement joins TRBV11-2 to TRBJ2-3, with 14 bases lining up with TRBD2. This CDR3 comprises 18 residues. Germline loops: CDR1 SGHAT, CDR2 FQNNGV. V shed 5 bases, J shed 0 bases, and the junction held 7 bases outside the gene matches. CDR3 DNA sequence: TGTGCCAGCAGCCCGGGACTAGCGGGAGTTATTAGCACAGATACGCAGTATTTT. This translates into CASSPGLAGVISTDTQYF.

The rearrangement joins TRBV30 to TRBJ2-2; D is unclear. Germline CDR1 is GTSNPN and CDR2 is SVGIG (reference sequence). This CDR3 region has 12 residues. The germline V and J ends were trimmed by 0 bases and 9 bases, with 8 bases remaining between them. CDR3 amino acids: CAWSVAARELFF. The CDR3 DNA reads TGTGCCTGGAGTGTAGCCGCCCGGGAGCTGTTTTTT.

This clonotype was seen a few times. This sequence joins TRBV20-1 and TRBJ2-2; D is unresolved. The CDR3 has 12 residues. The germline gives CDR1 DFQATT, CDR2 SNEGSKA (reference sequence). Trimming left V 0 bases short and J 7 bases short, with 6 bases between. DNA of the CDR3: TGCAGTGCTAGAGAGGTCAACGGGGAGCTGTTTTTT. It specifies CSAREVNGELFF.

A few counts support this clonotype. J is TRBJ2-7 and V is TRBV12-3 or TRBV12-4; the D gene could be TRBD1 or TRBD2 (5 bases each). V was shortened by 6 bases and J by 3 bases, with 12 bases between the two germline ends. This CDR3 is built from 13 residues. The CDR3 sequence is CASSRDGGYEQYF. In DNA form, the CDR3 reads TGTGCCAGCAGCCGGGACGGAGGCTACGAGCAGTACTTC.

J is TRBJ1-1 and V is TRBV7-9; D unclear. From germline, CDR1 is SEHNR and CDR2 FQNEAQ (reference sequence). CDR3 length equals 13 residues. V was clipped by 2 bases and J by 4 bases, with 8 bases between them. For the CDR3, the DNA is TGTGCCAGCAGCTTATCGTCCCGCACTGAAGCTTTCTTT. Translation gives CASSLSSRTEAFF. The whole variable domain, filled in from reference TRBV7-9 and TRBJ1-1, reads DTGVSQNPRHKITKRGQNVTFRCDPISEHNRLYWYRQTLGQGPEFLTYFQNEAQLEKSRLLSDRFSAERPKGSFSTLEIQRTEQGDSAMYLCASSLSSRTEAFFGQGTRLTVV.

This chain connects TRBV7-9 to TRBJ1-5; 9 bases match TRBD1. CDR1 and CDR2 from the germline V gene are SEHNR and FQNEAQ (reference sequence). V dropped 2 bases and J dropped 5; count of bases not matched to a gene: 13. The CDR3 is 18 residues long. The CDR3: CASSLFSAGTGWDQPQHF. The CDR3 DNA follows: TGTGCCAGCAGCTTATTCTCCGCCGGGACAGGGTGGGATCAGCCCCAGCATTTT.

The rearrangement uses TRBV20-1 and TRBJ2-2; D is possibly TRBD2 (6 bases). The germline gives CDR1 DFQATT, CDR2 SNEGSKA (reference sequence). V lost 1 base, J lost 7 bases, and 19 bases lay in between. The CDR3 runs 16 residues. The CDR3 DNA is TGCAGTGCTAGAGGGTACTTCGGCGGGATTGTCGGGGAGCTGTTTTTT. This translates into CSARGYFGGIVGELFF.

The chain employs TRBV18 and TRBJ2-5; 7 bases map to TRBD2. V lost 3 bases, J lost 4 bases, and 8 bases stayed unmatched. Germline-derived CDR1 and CDR2 are KGHSH and LQKENI. The CDR3 covers 15 residues. CDR3 protein: CASSPPWPGGETQYF. Written as DNA, the CDR3 is TGTGCCAGCTCACCCCCATGGCCGGGGGGAGAGACCCAGTACTTC.

The chain has TRBV12-3 or TRBV12-4 and TRBJ2-1; D is unresolved. V was pared by 7 bases and J by 8 bases, with 12 bases between. CDR3 size: 12 residues. CDR3 amino acids: CASKDPRDEQFF. In DNA, the CDR3 is TGTGCCAGCAAGGACCCTCGCGATGAGCAGTTCTTC.

The sample holds a few counts of this clonotype. The chain joins TRBV14 to TRBJ1-1; D uncertain. This CDR3 is 14 amino acids long. The V gene's germline CDR1 is SGHDN and CDR2 FVKESK. The V end lost 1 base, the J end lost 1 base, and 7 bases lay between the germline ends. CDR3 bases: TGTGCCAGCAGCCAAGTGAGTGGGAACACTGAAGCTTTCTTT. This encodes CASSQVSGNTEAFF.

This clonotype came up once. The V call is TRBV18, the J call TRBJ2-4, with 8 bases that match TRBD2. CDR3 length: 14 residues. Germline V gives CDR1 KGHSH, CDR2 LQKENI. The V segment lost 6 bases and the J segment 8 bases; nucleotides outside the gene matches: 9. CDR3 loop: CASSTRGGQDIQYF. The CDR3 nucleotides are TGTGCCAGCTCGACTCGGGGGGGCCAGGACATTCAGTACTTC. The whole variable domain, filled in from reference TRBV18 and TRBJ2-4, reads NAGVMQNPRHLVRRRGQEARLRCSPMKGHSHVYWYRQLPEEGLKFMVYLQKENIIDESGMPKERFSAEFPKEGPSILRIQQVVRGDSAAYFCASSTRGGQDIQYFGAGTRLSVL.

The V call is TRBV5-1, the J call TRBJ1-1; D is unclear. Germline lookup yields CDR1 SGHRS and CDR2 YFSETQ. The CDR3 contains 15 residues. Between the trimmed V and J ends, which lost 3 bases and 1 base, there was a span of 13 bases. The CDR3 sequence is CASSSLGLENTEAFF. In DNA form, the CDR3 reads TGCGCCAGCAGCTCCCTAGGACTCGAGAACACTGAAGCTTTCTTT.

V gene TRBV25-1 combines with J gene TRBJ1-1, with 7 bases fitting TRBD1. This CDR3 comprises 16 residues. Losses at the gene ends were 4 bases for V and 0 bases for J; bases not matched to a gene: 8. Germline V gene sequence: CDR1 MGHDK, CDR2 SYGVNS. The CDR3 DNA is TGTGCCAGCAGTGCCCCTCGGACAGGCATGAACACTGAAGCTTTCTTT. Translated: CASSAPRTGMNTEAFF.

This clonotype occurred a few times. The chain joins TRBV20-1 to TRBJ2-3; 14 bases match TRBD2. Germline lookup yields CDR1 DFQATT and CDR2 SNEGSKA (reference sequence). V was clipped by 6 bases and J by 7 bases; unmatched bases: 6. The CDR3 covers 14 residues. For the CDR3, the DNA is TGCAGTGCAACCGGGACTAGCGGGGGCCATACGCAGTATTTT. Its translation is CSATGTSGGHTQYF.

The chain recombines TRBV7-2 with TRBJ2-5; D call uncertain. V dropped 3 bases and J dropped 3 bases, with 11 bases sitting between them. Germline V gives CDR1 SGHTA, CDR2 FQGNSA. The CDR3 covers 14 residues. This CDR3 reads CASSLMGLKETQYF. In DNA form, the CDR3 reads TGTGCCAGCAGCTTGATGGGCCTTAAAGAGACCCAGTACTTC. Drawing the rest from reference TRBV7-2 and TRBJ2-5, the complete variable domain is GAGVSQSPSNKVTEKGKDVELRCDPISGHTALYWYRQSLGQGLEFLIYFQGNSAPDKSGLPSDRFSAERTGGSVSTLTIQRTQQEDSAVYLCASSLMGLKETQYFGPGTRLLVL.

This chain connects TRBV4-1 to TRBJ1-3; D ambiguous. V was shortened by 2 bases and J by 1 base, with 9 bases between the two germline ends. The CDR3 spans 15 residues. CDR1 is MGHRA, CDR2 YSYEKL, per germline. The CDR3 is CASSQNLGSGNTIYF. The CDR3 coding sequence is TGCGCCAGCAGCCAAAACTTGGGATCTGGAAACACCATATATTTT.